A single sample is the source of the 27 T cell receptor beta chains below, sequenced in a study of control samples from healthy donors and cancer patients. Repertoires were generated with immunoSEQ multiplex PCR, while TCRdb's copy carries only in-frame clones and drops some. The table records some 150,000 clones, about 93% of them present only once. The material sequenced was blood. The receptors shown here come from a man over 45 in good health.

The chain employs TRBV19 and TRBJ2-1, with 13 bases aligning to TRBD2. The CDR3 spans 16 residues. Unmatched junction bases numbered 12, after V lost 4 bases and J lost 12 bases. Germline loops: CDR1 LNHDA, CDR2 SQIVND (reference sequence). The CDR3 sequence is CASSTAGTSGIYPQFF. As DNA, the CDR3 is TGTGCCAGTAGTACTGCCGGGACTAGCGGGATATATCCGCAGTTCTTC.

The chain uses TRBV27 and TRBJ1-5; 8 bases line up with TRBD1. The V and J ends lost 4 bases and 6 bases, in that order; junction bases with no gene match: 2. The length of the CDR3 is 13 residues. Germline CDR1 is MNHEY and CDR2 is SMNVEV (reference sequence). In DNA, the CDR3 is TGTGCCAGCAGTTGGACAGGGAGTCAGCCCCAGCATTTT. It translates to CASSWTGSQPQHF.

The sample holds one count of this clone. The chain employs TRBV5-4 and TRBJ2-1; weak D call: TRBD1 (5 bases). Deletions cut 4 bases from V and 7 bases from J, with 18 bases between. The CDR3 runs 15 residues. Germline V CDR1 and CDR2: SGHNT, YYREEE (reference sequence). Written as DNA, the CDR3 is TGTGCCAGCAGCGCAGGGCTCCGACAAGAAAATGAGCAGTTCTTC. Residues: CASSAGLRQENEQFF.

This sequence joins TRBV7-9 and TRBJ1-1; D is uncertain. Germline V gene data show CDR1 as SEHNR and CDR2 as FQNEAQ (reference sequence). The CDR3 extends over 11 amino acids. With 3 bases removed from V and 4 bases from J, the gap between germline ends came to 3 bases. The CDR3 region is CASSFTTEAFF. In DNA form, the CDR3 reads TGTGCCAGCAGCTTCACCACTGAAGCTTTCTTT.

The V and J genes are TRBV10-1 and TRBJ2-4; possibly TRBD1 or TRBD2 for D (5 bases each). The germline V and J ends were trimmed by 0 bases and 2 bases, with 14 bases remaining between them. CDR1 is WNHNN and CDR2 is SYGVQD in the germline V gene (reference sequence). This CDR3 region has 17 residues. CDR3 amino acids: CASSESGTSRSKNIQYF. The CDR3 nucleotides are TGCGCCAGCAGTGAGTCAGGGACCTCGAGATCCAAAAACATTCAGTACTTC.

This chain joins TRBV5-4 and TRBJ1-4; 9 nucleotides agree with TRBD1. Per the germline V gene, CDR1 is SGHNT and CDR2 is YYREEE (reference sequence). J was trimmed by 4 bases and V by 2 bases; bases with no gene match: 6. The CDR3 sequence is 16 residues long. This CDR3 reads CASSFAGQGINEKLFF. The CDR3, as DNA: TGTGCCAGCAGCTTTGCCGGACAGGGGATTAATGAAAAACTGTTTTTT.

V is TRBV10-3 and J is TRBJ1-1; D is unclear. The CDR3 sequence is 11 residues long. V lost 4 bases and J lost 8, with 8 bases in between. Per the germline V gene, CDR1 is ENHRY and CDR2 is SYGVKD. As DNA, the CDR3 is TGTGCCATCAGTGGTTCACAGGAAGCTTTCTTT. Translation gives CAISGSQEAFF.

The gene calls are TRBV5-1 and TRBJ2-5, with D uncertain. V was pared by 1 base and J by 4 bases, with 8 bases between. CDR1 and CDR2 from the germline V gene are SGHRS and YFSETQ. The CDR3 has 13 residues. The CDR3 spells CASSLMVGETQYF. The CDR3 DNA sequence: TGCGCCAGCAGCTTGATGGTAGGAGAGACCCAGTACTTC.

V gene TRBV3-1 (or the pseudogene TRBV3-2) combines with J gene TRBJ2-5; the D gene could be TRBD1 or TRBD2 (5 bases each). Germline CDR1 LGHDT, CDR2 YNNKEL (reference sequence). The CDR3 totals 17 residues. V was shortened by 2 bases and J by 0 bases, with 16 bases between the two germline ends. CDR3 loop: CASSQPRDPGYQETQYF. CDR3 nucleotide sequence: TGTGCCAGCAGCCAACCCCGGGACCCCGGTTACCAAGAGACCCAGTACTTC.

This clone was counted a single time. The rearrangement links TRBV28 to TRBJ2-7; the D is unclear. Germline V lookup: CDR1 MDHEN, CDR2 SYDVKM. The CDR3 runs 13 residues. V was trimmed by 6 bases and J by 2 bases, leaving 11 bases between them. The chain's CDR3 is CASSHIETYEQYF. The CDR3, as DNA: TGTGCCAGCAGCCATATCGAAACCTACGAGCAGTACTTC. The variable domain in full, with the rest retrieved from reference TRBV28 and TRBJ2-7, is DVKVTQSSRYLVKRTGEKVFLECVQDMDHENMFWYRQDPGLGLRLIYFSYDVKMKEKGDIPEGYSVSREKKERFSLILESASTNQTSMYLCASSHIETYEQYFGPGTRLTVT.

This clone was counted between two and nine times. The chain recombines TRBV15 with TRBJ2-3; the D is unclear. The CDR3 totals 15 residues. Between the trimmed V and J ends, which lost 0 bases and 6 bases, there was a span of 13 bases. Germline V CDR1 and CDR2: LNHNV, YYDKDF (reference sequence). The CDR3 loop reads CATSRDSHSVDTQYF. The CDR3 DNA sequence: TGTGCCACCAGCAGAGACTCCCACTCGGTCGATACGCAGTATTTT.

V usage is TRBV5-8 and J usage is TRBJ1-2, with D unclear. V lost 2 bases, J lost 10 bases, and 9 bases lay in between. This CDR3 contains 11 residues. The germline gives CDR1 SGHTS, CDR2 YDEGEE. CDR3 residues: CASSFTHHYTF. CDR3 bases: TGTGCCAGCAGCTTTACACATCACTACACCTTC.

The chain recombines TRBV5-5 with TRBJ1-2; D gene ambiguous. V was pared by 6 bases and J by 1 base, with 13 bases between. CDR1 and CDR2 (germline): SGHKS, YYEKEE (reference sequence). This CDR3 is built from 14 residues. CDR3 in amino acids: CASIKGDDNYGYTF. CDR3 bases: TGTGCCAGCATCAAGGGTGATGATAACTATGGCTACACCTTC.

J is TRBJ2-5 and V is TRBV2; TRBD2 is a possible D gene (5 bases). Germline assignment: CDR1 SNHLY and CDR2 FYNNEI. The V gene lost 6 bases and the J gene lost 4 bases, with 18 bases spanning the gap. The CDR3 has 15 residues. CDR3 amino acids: CASRAGLASGETQYF. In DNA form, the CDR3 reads TGTGCCAGCAGGGCTGGACTGGCCTCGGGAGAGACCCAGTACTTC.

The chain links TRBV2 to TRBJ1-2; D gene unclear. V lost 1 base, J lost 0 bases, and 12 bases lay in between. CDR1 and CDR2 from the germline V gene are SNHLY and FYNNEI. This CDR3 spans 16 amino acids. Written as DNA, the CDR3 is TGTGCCAGCAGTGAAGTTTCTGGCACATCTAACTATGGCTACACCTTC. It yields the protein CASSEVSGTSNYGYTF.

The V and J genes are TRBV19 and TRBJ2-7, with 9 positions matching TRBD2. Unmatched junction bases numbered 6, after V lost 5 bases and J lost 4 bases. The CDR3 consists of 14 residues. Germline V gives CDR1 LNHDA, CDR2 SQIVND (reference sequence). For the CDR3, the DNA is TGTGCCAGTAGTCGCGGACTAGCGAATTACGAGCAGTACTTC. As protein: CASSRGLANYEQYF.

This CDR3 is CASSLEGNTEAFF. CDR3 DNA sequence: TGCGCCAGCAGCTTGGAAGGGAACACTGAAGCTTTCTTT. V is TRBV5-1 and J is TRBJ1-1; D gene ambiguous. This CDR3 region has 13 residues. The germline gives CDR1 SGHRS, CDR2 YFSETQ. V was pared by 0 bases and J by 1 base, with 4 bases between. The full variable domain, completed using reference TRBV5-1 and TRBJ1-1, is KAGVTQTPRYLIKTRGQQVTLSCSPISGHRSVSWYQQTPGQGLQFLFEYFSETQRNKGNFPGRFSGRQFSNSRSEMNVSTLELGDSALYLCASSLEGNTEAFFGQGTRLTVV.

The CDR3 DNA follows: TGTGCCATCAGTGAACCCGGGACAGGGGAAACCGGGGAGCTGTTTTTT. It translates to CAISEPGTGETGELFF. The genes are TRBV10-3 and TRBJ2-2; 10 bases are shared with TRBD1. V was clipped by 3 bases and J by 5 bases; unmatched bases: 6. From germline, CDR1 is ENHRY and CDR2 SYGVKD. CDR3 length equals 16 residues.

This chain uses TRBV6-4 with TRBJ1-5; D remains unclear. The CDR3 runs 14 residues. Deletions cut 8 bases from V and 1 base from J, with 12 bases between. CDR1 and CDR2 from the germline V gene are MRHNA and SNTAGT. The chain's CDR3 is CASALTGSNQPQHF. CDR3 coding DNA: TGTGCCAGCGCCCTAACTGGGAGCAATCAGCCCCAGCATTTT.

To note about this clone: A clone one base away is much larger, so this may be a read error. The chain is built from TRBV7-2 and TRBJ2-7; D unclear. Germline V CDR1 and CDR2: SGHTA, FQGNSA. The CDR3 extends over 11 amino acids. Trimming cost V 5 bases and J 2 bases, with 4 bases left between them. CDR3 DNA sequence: TGTGCCAGCAGCCCGACCTACGAGCAGTACTTC. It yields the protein CASSPTYEQYF. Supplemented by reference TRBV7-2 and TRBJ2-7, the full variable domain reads GAGVSQSPSNKVTEKGKDVELRCDPISGHTALYWYRQSLGQGLEFLIYFQGNSAPDKSGLPSDRFSAERTGGSVSTLTIQRTQQEDSAVYLCASSPTYEQYFGPGTRLTVT.

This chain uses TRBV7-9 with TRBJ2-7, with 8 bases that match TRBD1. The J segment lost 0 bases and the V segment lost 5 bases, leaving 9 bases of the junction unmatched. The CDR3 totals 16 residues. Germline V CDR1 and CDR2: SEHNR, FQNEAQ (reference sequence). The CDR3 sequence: CASSDDRGPISYEQYF. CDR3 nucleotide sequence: TGTGCCAGCAGCGATGACAGGGGACCCATCTCCTACGAGCAGTACTTC. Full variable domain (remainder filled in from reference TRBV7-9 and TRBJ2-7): DTGVSQNPRHKITKRGQNVTFRCDPISEHNRLYWYRQTLGQGPEFLTYFQNEAQLEKSRLLSDRFSAERPKGSFSTLEIQRTEQGDSAMYLCASSDDRGPISYEQYFGPGTRLTVT.

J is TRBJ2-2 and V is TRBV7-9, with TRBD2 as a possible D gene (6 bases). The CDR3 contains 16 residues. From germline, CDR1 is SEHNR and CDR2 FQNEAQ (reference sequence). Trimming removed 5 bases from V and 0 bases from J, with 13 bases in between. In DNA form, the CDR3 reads TGTGCCAGCAGCGCGGGACCCGTCGCGAACACCGGGGAGCTGTTTTTT. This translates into CASSAGPVANTGELFF.

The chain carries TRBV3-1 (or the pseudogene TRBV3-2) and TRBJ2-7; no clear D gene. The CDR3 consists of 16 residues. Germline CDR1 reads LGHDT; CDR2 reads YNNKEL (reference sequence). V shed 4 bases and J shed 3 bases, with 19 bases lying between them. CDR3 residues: CASSPPAFRRHYEQYF. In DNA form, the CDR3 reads TGTGCCAGCAGCCCACCTGCCTTCAGGCGTCACTACGAGCAGTACTTC.

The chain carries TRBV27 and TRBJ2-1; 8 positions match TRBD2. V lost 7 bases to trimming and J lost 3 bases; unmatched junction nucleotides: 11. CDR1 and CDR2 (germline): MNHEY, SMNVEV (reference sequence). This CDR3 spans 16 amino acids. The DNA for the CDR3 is TGTGCCAGCATCTTGAGGCCGGGGACTAGCTACAATGAGCAGTTCTTC. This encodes CASILRPGTSYNEQFF.

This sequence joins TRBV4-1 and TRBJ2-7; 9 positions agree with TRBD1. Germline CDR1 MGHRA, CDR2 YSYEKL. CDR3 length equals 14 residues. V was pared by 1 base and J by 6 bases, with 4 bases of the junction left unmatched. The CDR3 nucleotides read TGCGCCAGCAGCCAAGCCCACAGGGGGCGCGAGCAGTACTTC. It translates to CASSQAHRGREQYF.

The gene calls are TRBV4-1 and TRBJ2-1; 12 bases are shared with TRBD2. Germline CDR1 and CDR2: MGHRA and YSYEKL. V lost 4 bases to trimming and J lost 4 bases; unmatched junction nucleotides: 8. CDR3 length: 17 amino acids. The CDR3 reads CASSLNLLAGGYNEQFF. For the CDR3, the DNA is TGCGCCAGCAGCCTCAACCTACTAGCGGGAGGTTACAATGAGCAGTTCTTC.

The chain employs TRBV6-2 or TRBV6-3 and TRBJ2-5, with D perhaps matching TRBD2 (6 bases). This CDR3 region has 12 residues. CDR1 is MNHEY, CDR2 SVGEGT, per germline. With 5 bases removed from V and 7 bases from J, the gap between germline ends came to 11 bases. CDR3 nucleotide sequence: TGTGCCAGCAGTCAAGCGGGTCGGACCCAGTACTTC. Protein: CASSQAGRTQYF.